A single sample is the source of the 18 T cell receptor beta chains below, sequenced in a study of human T cells and chemical hapten exposure. Each CDR3 protein is one row after TCRdb ran MiXCR on the RACE reads. The sample carries hundreds of thousands of distinct CDR3 sequences, just under 6.5% recorded once. Time point of the sample: patch test 2, 6 weeks after DPC sensitization. Treatment meaning: therapeutic diphenylcyclopropenone sensitization with weekly scalp DPC. The starting material was whole blood, obtained in connection with sensitization to the hapten diphenylcyclopropenone (DPC). Source of these receptors: a woman between 18 and 30 years old with alopecia areata. Some clones in this sample may be carry-over from other donors' samples.

This clonotype was recorded many times. One end of the junction is discordant with germline, which a read error may explain. The chain recombines TRBV5-1 with TRBJ2-1; possibly TRBD2 for D (6 bases). Looked up from germline, CDR1 is SGHRS and CDR2 is YFSETQ. The CDR3 has 11 amino acids. The CDR3 DNA follows: TGTGCCAGCAGCTTGGGGGGTGAGCAGTTCTTC. Protein sequence: CASSLGGEQFF. Full variable domain (remainder filled in from reference TRBV5-1 and TRBJ2-1): KAGVTQTPRYLIKTRGQQVTLSCSPISGHRSVSWYQQTPGQGLQFLFEYFSETQRNKGNFPGRFSGRQFSNSRSEMNVSTLELGDSALYLCASSLGGEQFFGPGTRLTVL.

This clonotype was seen a handful of times. This chain joins TRBV12-3 or TRBV12-4 and TRBJ1-1; D call uncertain. The CDR3 is 14 amino acids. V was cut by 4 bases and J by 4 bases, with 13 bases left in between. CDR3 nucleotides: TGTGCCAGCAGTTCTCTCGGACTGAGCACTGAAGCTTTCTTT. It codes for CASSSLGLSTEAFF.

This clonotype was seen many times. The genes are TRBV6-5 and TRBJ1-6, with 7 bases that match TRBD1. The CDR3 loop spans 14 amino acids. After removal of 5 bases from V and 7 bases from J, the junction contained 5 bases not matched to a gene. The V gene's germline CDR1 is MNHEY and CDR2 SVGAGI. CDR3 sequence reads: CASSPTGINSPLHF. Here the CDR3 DNA reads TGTGCCAGCAGTCCGACAGGGATCAATTCACCCCTCCACTTT.

V usage is TRBV6-5 and J usage is TRBJ2-7; D gene uncertain. V was pared by 2 bases and J by 1 base, with 6 bases between. The CDR3 contains 13 residues. Per germline, CDR1 MNHEY and CDR2 SVGAGI. The CDR3 DNA reads TGTGCCAGCAGTTACGTAGGGTCCTACGAGCAGTACTTC. As protein: CASSYVGSYEQYF.

This clonotype has at least ten counts. The CDR3 sequence: CASSPGNTEAFF. CDR3 in DNA: TGTGCCAGCAGCCCGGGGAACACTGAAGCTTTCTTT. The chain couples TRBV12-3 or TRBV12-4 to TRBJ1-1; D gene uncertain. Trimming left V 6 bases short and J 1 base short, with 6 bases between. This CDR3 region has 12 residues.

This clonotype occurred many times. The rearrangement uses TRBV7-2 and TRBJ1-1, with D uncertain. Per germline, CDR1 SGHTA and CDR2 FQGNSA. V dropped 4 bases and J dropped 8 bases, with 14 bases sitting between them. This CDR3 contains 13 residues. The CDR3 reads CASSSMLKSEAFF. The CDR3 DNA sequence: TGTGCCAGCAGCTCCATGTTGAAATCCGAAGCTTTCTTT.

This chain's CDR3 is CASSTGTATYEQYF. CDR3 DNA: TGTGCCAGCAGCACCGGGACAGCGACCTACGAGCAGTACTTC. The V and J genes are TRBV7-9 and TRBJ2-7, with 7 bases identical to TRBD1. The V gene end was trimmed by 5 bases and the J gene end by 2 bases; junction bases not matched to a gene: 6. CDR3 size: 14 residues. Germline loops: CDR1 SEHNR, CDR2 FQNEAQ (reference sequence).

The gene calls are TRBV2 and TRBJ1-1; TRBD1 might be the D (6 bases). CDR1 SNHLY and CDR2 FYNNEI come from the germline V gene. V dropped 7 bases and J dropped 1 base, with 7 bases sitting between them. The CDR3 runs 12 residues. The CDR3 region is CASIRGNTEAFF. The CDR3 DNA sequence: TGTGCCAGCATCAGGGGGAACACTGAAGCTTTCTTT. The full variable domain, with the rest looked up from reference TRBV2 and TRBJ1-1, is EPEVTQTPSHQVTQMGQEVILRCVPISNHLYFYWYRQILGQKVEFLVSFYNNEISEKSEIFDDQFSVERPDGSNFTLKIRSTKLEDSAMYFCASIRGNTEAFFGQGTRLTVV.

This sequence joins TRBV2 and TRBJ2-3; TRBD2 matches 9 bases. CDR3 size: 15 residues. Germline V CDR1 and CDR2: SNHLY, FYNNEI. The V gene end was trimmed by 4 bases and the J gene end by 2 bases; junction bases not matched to a gene: 4. In nucleotides, the CDR3 is TGTGCCAGCAGTGGACTAGCGGCGAACACAGATACGCAGTATTTT. It codes for CASSGLAANTDTQYF.

The chain carries TRBV5-6 and TRBJ2-7; no clear D gene. Germline CDR1 SGHDT, CDR2 YYEEEE. V was clipped by 4 bases and J by 4 bases, with 15 bases between them. The CDR3 runs to 14 residues. In nucleotides, the CDR3 is TGTGCCAGCAGCGCCGACTCGGATGAGTACGAGCAGTACTTC. Translated: CASSADSDEYEQYF.

In this sample, this clonotype turned up a few times. V usage is TRBV6-4 and J usage is TRBJ2-2; either TRBD1 or TRBD2 may supply D (6 bases each). The CDR3 length is 16 residues. Germline lookup yields CDR1 MRHNA and CDR2 SNTAGT. Trimming shortened V by 0 bases and J by 6 bases, and 14 bases separated the two germline ends. CDR3 in amino acids: CASSDSPGAGAGELFF. DNA of the CDR3: TGTGCCAGCAGTGACTCCCCGGGGGCGGGCGCCGGGGAGCTGTTTTTT.

The sample holds many counts of this clonotype. The chain joins TRBV12-3 or TRBV12-4 to TRBJ2-7; 9 positions agree with TRBD1. Trimming removed 2 bases from V and 7 bases from J; junction bases left unmatched: 9. This CDR3 is 15 amino acids long. The chain's CDR3 is CASSLPWTGVGEQYF. CDR3 nucleotide sequence: TGTGCCAGCAGTTTACCTTGGACAGGGGTGGGAGAGCAGTACTTC.

This clonotype appeared many times. The CDR3 here is CASSRWTGKENVAFF. The CDR3 DNA reads TGTGCCAGCAGCCGCTGGACAGGGAAGGAGAACGTAGCTTTCTTT. The chain links TRBV7-2 to TRBJ1-1; 8 bases align to TRBD1. In germline, CDR1 is SGHTA, CDR2 FQGNSA. With V trimmed by 5 bases and J by 10 bases, 15 bases remained unmatched. The CDR3 is 15 residues long.

This clonotype was counted many times. The gene calls are TRBV4-2 and TRBJ2-1; 11 bases fit TRBD2. CDR1 and CDR2 from the germline V gene are LGHNA and YNFKEQ. V gave up 1 base and J gave up 4 bases; unmatched junction bases: 6. CDR3 length: 17 amino acids. This CDR3 is CASSQGVGLAVYNEQFF. In DNA form, the CDR3 reads TGTGCCAGCAGCCAAGGGGTGGGACTAGCGGTATACAATGAGCAGTTCTTC.

The V and J genes are TRBV7-9 and TRBJ2-5; the D gene is possibly TRBD2 (6 bases). Looked up from germline, CDR1 is SEHNR and CDR2 is FQNEAQ (reference sequence). Trimming stripped 5 bases from V and 4 bases from J, with 14 bases between. This CDR3 is built from 14 residues. The CDR3 here is CASSVVRGTETQYF. The CDR3 coding sequence is TGTGCCAGCAGCGTCGTTCGGGGGACAGAGACCCAGTACTTC.

This clonotype was picked up many times. This sequence joins TRBV7-2 and TRBJ2-3, with TRBD2 matching over 12 bases. The CDR3 consists of 17 residues. After removal of 2 bases from V and 9 bases from J, the junction contained 12 bases not matched to a gene. Germline V gene lookup returns CDR1 SGHTA and CDR2 FQGNSA. CDR3 protein: CASSLMMASGGADTQYF. The CDR3 DNA follows: TGTGCCAGCAGCTTAATGATGGCTAGCGGGGGGGCGGACACGCAGTATTTT.

In this sample, this clonotype turned up many times. The V gene is TRBV7-3, the J gene TRBJ1-4, with D possibly being TRBD1 (6 bases). The V gene's germline CDR1 is SGHTA and CDR2 FQGTGA. The CDR3 sequence is 19 residues long. Trimming pared 4 bases from V and 3 bases from J, leaving 24 bases between. Written as DNA, the CDR3 is TGTGCCAGCAGCTCGCTCAGACCGGGTCCCCACAGGGCTAATGAAAAACTGTTTTTT. This sequence encodes CASSSLRPGPHRANEKLFF. Using reference TRBV7-3 and TRBJ1-4 for the parts outside the CDR3, the full variable domain is GAGVSQTPSNKVTEKGKYVELRCDPISGHTALYWYRQSLGQGPEFLIYFQGTGAADDSGLPNDRFFAVRPEGSVSTLKIQRTERGDSAVYLCASSSLRPGPHRANEKLFFGSGTQLSVL.

The V and J genes are TRBV27 and TRBJ2-2, with D possibly matching TRBD1 (6 bases). Trimming shortened V by 3 bases and J by 5 bases, and 10 bases separated the two germline ends. The CDR3 covers 14 residues. Germline loops: CDR1 MNHEY, CDR2 SMNVEV (reference sequence). The CDR3 loop is CASSFFRGTGELFF. CDR3 nucleotide sequence: TGTGCCAGCAGTTTTTTTAGGGGGACCGGGGAGCTGTTTTTT.